The sample holds many counts of the clone carrying this T cell receptor beta chain. It was RNA transcripts that yielded the amplified TCR beta CDR3 regions. Using the HTBI primer set, a first-round RT-PCR was run on the TCR CDR3. From the multiplex PCR reads, TCRdb called clonotypes with MiXCR, one entry per CDR3 protein. Here the sample spans hundreds of thousands of distinct CDR3 sequences, about 24% being singletons. This record belongs to a study of T cells in Graves' hyperthyroidism and ophthalmopathy. The CDR3 spans 12 residues. The germline V gene has CDR1 MNHNS and CDR2 SASEGT. V lost 6 bases and J lost 13, with 18 bases in between.

Sample: blood. The chain links TRBV6-1 to TRBJ1-2; the D gene is possibly TRBD1 (5 bases). The TCR sequence derives from a woman aged 40 to 50 with Graves' ophthalmopathy. The CDR3 bases are TGTGCCAGCAGCGCCCAGGGTATCCTGGGCACCTTC. Protein sequence: CASSAQGILGTF.